This T cell receptor (beta chain) came from a study of patients and donors after allogeneic stem cell transplantation. TCRdb re-called the RT-PCR reads through MiXCR, storing one row per CDR3 protein. The data hold roughly 940,000 distinct CDR3 sequences, with about 20% observed a single time. The CDR3 is 15 residues long. Between the trimmed V and J ends, which lost 3 bases and 0 bases, there was a span of 12 bases. Per germline, CDR1 DFQATT and CDR2 SNEGSKA (reference sequence). V gene TRBV20-1 combines with J gene TRBJ1-5, with D tentatively TRBD1 (6 bases). Input material: blood, either unsorted or a sorted T cell fraction (not recorded which). The sequence came from a human donor who was either an allogeneic HSCT recipient or a stem cell or donor lymphocyte infusion donor (not recorded which). It is not recorded whose cells these are; they may come from a transplant donor. In DNA form, the CDR3 reads TGCAGTGCTAGTCAGGGGAGATATAGCAATCAGCCCCAGCATTTT. It specifies CSASQGRYSNQPQHF.